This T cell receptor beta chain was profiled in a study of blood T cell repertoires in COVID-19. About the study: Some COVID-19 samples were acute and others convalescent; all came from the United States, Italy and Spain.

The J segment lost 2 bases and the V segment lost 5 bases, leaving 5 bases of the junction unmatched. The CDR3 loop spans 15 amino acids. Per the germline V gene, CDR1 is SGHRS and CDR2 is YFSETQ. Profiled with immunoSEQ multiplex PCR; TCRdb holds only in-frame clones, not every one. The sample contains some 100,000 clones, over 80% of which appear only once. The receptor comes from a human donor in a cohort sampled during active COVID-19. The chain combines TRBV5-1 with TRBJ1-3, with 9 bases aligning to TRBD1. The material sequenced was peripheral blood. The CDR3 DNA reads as TGCGCCAGCAGACCTAGGACAGGGGCTGGAAACACCATATATTTT. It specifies CASRPRTGAGNTIYF.